The clone carrying this T cell receptor beta chain rates as medium-sized. These data come from a study of tumor-infiltrating lymphocytes in localized non-small cell lung cancer. For the study at large: Several tumor histologies, both smoking statuses, and some post-neoadjuvant chemotherapy samples were included.

Sequencing was performed with immunoSEQ multiplex PCR; in TCRdb, only in-frame clones are kept and a portion is missing. The repertoire consists of 2,500 to 3,500 clones, with about three fifths occurring once and the leading ten covering over 20%. The sample comprised uninvolved lung tissue not adjacent to the tumor. This clonotype was obtained from a human donor with non-small cell lung cancer.

Here the CDR3 reads CASSSHPGLATGELFF. DNA for the CDR3: TGTGCCAGCAGTTCCCATCCGGGACTAGCTACCGGGGAGCTGTTTTTT. V gene TRBV27 combines with J gene TRBJ2-2, with 9 bases matching TRBD2. Germline CDR1 reads MNHEY; CDR2 reads SMNVEV (reference sequence). Trimming cost V 4 bases and J 5 bases; bases outside gene matches: 8. The length of the CDR3 is 16 residues.